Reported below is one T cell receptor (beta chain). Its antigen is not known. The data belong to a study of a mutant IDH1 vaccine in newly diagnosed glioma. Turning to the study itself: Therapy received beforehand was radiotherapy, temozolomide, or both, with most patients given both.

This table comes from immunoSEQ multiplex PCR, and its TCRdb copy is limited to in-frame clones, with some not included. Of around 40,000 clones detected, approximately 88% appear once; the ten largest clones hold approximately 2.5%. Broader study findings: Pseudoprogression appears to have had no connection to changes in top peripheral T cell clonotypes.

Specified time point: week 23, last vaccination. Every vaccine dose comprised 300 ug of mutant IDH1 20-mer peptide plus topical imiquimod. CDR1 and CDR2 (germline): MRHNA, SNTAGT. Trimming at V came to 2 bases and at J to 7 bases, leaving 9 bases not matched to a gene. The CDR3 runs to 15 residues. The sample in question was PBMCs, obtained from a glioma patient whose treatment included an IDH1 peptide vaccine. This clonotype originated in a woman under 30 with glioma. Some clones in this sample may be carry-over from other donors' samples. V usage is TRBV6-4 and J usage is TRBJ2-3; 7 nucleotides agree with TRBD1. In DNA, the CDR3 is TGTGCCAGCAGTGACCCGTACAGGGGCGGGTATACGCAGTATTTT. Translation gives CASSDPYRGGYTQYF.